The present T cell receptor beta chain was sequenced within a study of T-cell memory formation after mild COVID-19. CDR1 and CDR2 (germline): MGHDK, SYGVNS. The junction had 5 bases not matched to a gene; V was cut back by 2 bases and J by 5 bases. This CDR3 is 14 amino acids long. From 5'RACE with constant-segment primers came TCR alpha and TCR beta cDNA libraries that carried sample barcodes and UMIs. TCRdb re-called the 5' RACE reads with MiXCR, one entry per CDR3 protein. The data show around 300,000 distinct CDR3 sequences, around 13% seen once. The clonotype originates from a man between 18 and 35 years old who had mild COVID-19 (a few samples of this study predate the infection). Cell type and time point are not known. The material sequenced was PBMCs or a T cell subset sorted from them (not recorded which). The chain links TRBV25-1 to TRBJ1-1, with 7 bases lining up with TRBD1. The CDR3 loop is CASSEQGGRTEAFF. CDR3 bases: TGTGCCAGCAGTGAACAGGGGGGTCGAACTGAAGCTTTCTTT.